This entry concerns a single T cell receptor beta chain. Its antigen is as yet unknown. This entry belongs to a study of cytomegalovirus exposure and HLA in healthy donors. The primer mix had 60 Vbeta and 13 Jbeta primers. Assay used: immunoSEQ multiplex PCR; TCRdb lists only in-frame clones, some missing. The sample includes around 91,000 clones, 78% of them seen just once. The germline V gene encodes CDR1 LNHDA and CDR2 SQIVND (reference sequence). Trimming cost V 7 bases and J 1 base, with 17 bases left between them. CDR3 length: 16 amino acids. General study results and limits: Later analysis identified several of the most significant clusters that appeared linked to common viral pathogens.

The sequence was obtained from a male donor in good health and CMV-seropositive. V is TRBV19 and J is TRBJ1-5; D is perhaps TRBD1 (5 bases). The source material was PBMCs. CDR3 bases: TGTGCCAGTACCAAGGGTGGGGCAGGGAGCAATCAGCCCCAGCATTTT. Translating gives CASTKGGAGSNQPQHF. Filled out from reference TRBV19 and TRBJ1-5, the complete variable domain reads DGGITQSPKYLFRKEGQNVTLSCEQNLNHDAMYWYRQDPGQGLRLIYYSQIVNDFQKGDIAEGYSVSREKKESFPLTVTSAQKNPTAFYLCASTKGGAGSNQPQHFGDGTRLSIL.